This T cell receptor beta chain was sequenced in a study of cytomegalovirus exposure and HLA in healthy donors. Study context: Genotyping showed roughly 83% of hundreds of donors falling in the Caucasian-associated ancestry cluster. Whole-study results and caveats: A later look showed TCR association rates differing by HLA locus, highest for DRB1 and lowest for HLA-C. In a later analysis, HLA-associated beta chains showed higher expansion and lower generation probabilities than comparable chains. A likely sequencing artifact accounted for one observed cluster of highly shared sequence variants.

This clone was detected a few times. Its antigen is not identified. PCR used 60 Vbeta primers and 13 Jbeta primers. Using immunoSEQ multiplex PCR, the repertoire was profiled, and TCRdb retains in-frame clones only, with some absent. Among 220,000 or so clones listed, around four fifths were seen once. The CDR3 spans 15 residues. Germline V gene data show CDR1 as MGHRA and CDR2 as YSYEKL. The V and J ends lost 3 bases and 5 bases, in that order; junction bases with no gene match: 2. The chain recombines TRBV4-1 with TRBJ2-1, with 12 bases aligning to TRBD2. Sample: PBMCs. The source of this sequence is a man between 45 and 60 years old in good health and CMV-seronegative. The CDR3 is CASSHGLAGNNEQFF. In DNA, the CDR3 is TGCGCCAGCAGCCATGGACTAGCGGGAAACAATGAGCAGTTCTTC.